A selection of T cell receptor beta chains follows, all from one sample in a study of cytomegalovirus exposure and HLA in healthy donors. Here immunoSEQ multiplex PCR was the method, and the copy in TCRdb shows in-frame clones only, minus some. The table counts approximately 76,000 clones; 3.5% to 4% lies in the top ten. Sequencing was performed on PBMCs. The receptors derive from a man aged 18 to 29 in good health and CMV-seropositive. The CDR3 runs from the conserved cysteine through the conserved F or W. D genes are given only for firm matches.

j_call | d_call | v_call | cdr3_aa | cdr3_nt
TRBJ1-1 | - | TRBV28 | CASSRGWNTEAFF | TGTGCCAGCAGTCGGGGGTGGAACACTGAAGCTTTCTTT
TRBJ2-5 | TRBD2 | TRBV13 | CANSLVRGRETQYF | TGTGCCAACAGCTTAGTTCGCGGGAGGGAGACCCAGTACTTC
TRBJ2-7 | TRBD2 | TRBV9 | CASSVGTSGYEQYF | TGTGCCAGCAGCGTAGGGACTAGCGGCTACGAGCAGTACTTC
TRBJ2-7 | - | TRBV6-1 | CASSEGDTYEQYF | TGTGCCAGCAGTGAAGGCGACACCTACGAGCAGTACTTC
TRBJ1-1 | - | TRBV5-6 | CASGRQGPEAFF | TGTGCCAGCGGTCGGCAGGGCCCTGAAGCTTTCTTT
TRBJ1-1 | - | TRBV19 | CASSTPRGNTEAFF | TGTGCCAGTAGTACCCCCCGGGGGAACACTGAAGCTTTCTTT
TRBJ1-4 | TRBD1 | TRBV11-2 | CASSLGRTGGISNEKLFF | TGTGCCAGCAGCTTAGGAAGGACAGGAGGGATAAGTAATGAAAAACTGTTTTTT
TRBJ1-1 | TRBD1 | TRBV28 | CASRYGTDEAFF | TGTGCCAGCAGGTACGGGACAGATGAAGCTTTCTTT
TRBJ2-3 | TRBD1 | TRBV6-5 | CASSYSRDRSPDTQYF | TGTGCCAGCAGTTACTCCCGGGACAGAAGCCCAGATACGCAGTATTTT
TRBJ1-2 | TRBD1 | TRBV2 | CASSGGQPIYGYTF | TGTGCCAGCAGTGGGGGACAGCCCATCTATGGCTACACCTTC
TRBJ2-7 | - | TRBV14 | CASSRASGEREYF | TGTGCCAGCAGCCGAGCTTCGGGGGAGCGGGAGTACTTC
TRBJ1-1 | - | TRBV7-6 | CASSGPGVHTEAFF | TGTGCCAGCAGCGGACCAGGGGTGCACACTGAAGCTTTCTTT
TRBJ1-1 | - | TRBV15 | CATSINPRRFEAFF | TGTGCCACCAGCATTAATCCGCGGAGATTTGAAGCTTTCTTT
TRBJ2-1 | - | TRBV25-1 | CASSPRVSSYNEQFF | TGTGCCAGCAGTCCTCGGGTGAGCTCCTACAATGAGCAGTTCTTC
TRBJ2-1 | TRBD2 | TRBV4-1 | CASSSGLAGTSYNEQFF | TGCGCCAGCAGCTCGGGACTAGCGGGAACCTCCTACAATGAGCAGTTCTTC
TRBJ1-2 | TRBD1 | TRBV4-2 | CASSTGTGVSYGYTF | TGTGCCAGCAGCACTGGTACAGGGGTAAGCTATGGCTACACCTTC
TRBJ1-3 | TRBD1 | TRBV5-1 | CASSLYAGGNTIYF | TGCGCCAGCAGCTTGTACGCAGGGGGGAACACCATATATTTT
TRBJ1-1 | TRBD1 | TRBV2 | CASPRGLGNTEAFF | TGTGCCAGCCCCAGGGGGCTAGGGAACACTGAAGCTTTCTTT
TRBJ2-7 | TRBD1 | TRBV19 | CASSIIPGTGGREQYF | TGTGCCAGTAGTATCATTCCCGGGACAGGAGGGCGCGAGCAGTACTTC
TRBJ1-4 | - | TRBV19 | CASSGPSPRGALKKLFF | TGTGCCAGTAGTGGACCCTCCCCTAGGGGCGCCTTAAAAAAACTGTTTTTT
TRBJ1-5 | - | TRBV19 | CATLMPGHNNQPQHF | TGTGCCACCCTGATGCCGGGACACAACAATCAGCCCCAGCATTTT
TRBJ2-3 | TRBD2 | TRBV19 | CASLGAGGDTQYF | TGTGCCAGTTTGGGAGCGGGAGGAGATACGCAGTATTTT
TRBJ2-1 | TRBD2 | TRBV11-1 | CASSSGTSLNEQFF | TGTGCCAGCAGCTCCGGGACTAGCCTCAATGAGCAGTTCTTC
TRBJ2-4 | TRBD1 | TRBV5-1 | CASSLGAYDRVTVQYF | TGCGCCAGCAGCTTGGGGGCCTACGACAGGGTGACCGTTCAGTACTTC
TRBJ1-2 | - | TRBV9 | CASSDRVSENYGYTF | TGTGCCAGCAGCGATCGGGTTTCAGAAAACTATGGCTACACCTTC
TRBJ2-5 | TRBD2 | TRBV25-1 | CASSGAGTETQYF | TGTGCCAGCAGTGGAGCGGGGACCGAGACCCAGTACTTC
TRBJ2-7 | TRBD2 | TRBV5-1 | CASSLPGLALYEQYF | TGCGCCAGCAGCCTACCGGGACTAGCGCTCTACGAGCAGTACTTC
TRBJ2-5 | - | TRBV5-1 | CASSRASGETQYF | TGCGCCAGCAGCCGGGCCAGCGGGGAGACCCAGTACTTC
TRBJ1-1 | - | TRBV7-2 | CASSLGPRRFNMNTEAFF | TGTGCCAGCAGCCTAGGGCCGAGGCGCTTTAACATGAACACTGAAGCTTTCTTT
TRBJ2-4 | TRBD1 | TRBV28 | CASSTPGQVRGYQYF | TGTGCCAGCAGTACCCCCGGGCAGGTCAGGGGGTATCAGTACTTC
TRBJ2-3 | TRBD2 | TRBV5-1 | CASSPTTSGDSTDTQYF | TGCGCCAGCAGCCCCACGACTAGCGGGGATAGCACAGATACGCAGTATTTT
TRBJ1-5 | TRBD1 | TRBV2 | CASSGDRINSNQPQHF | TGTGCCAGCAGCGGGGACAGAATAAATAGCAATCAGCCCCAGCATTTT
TRBJ1-1 | TRBD1 | TRBV5-1 | CASSSPGTGFTEAFF | TGCGCCAGCAGCTCCCCCGGGACAGGGTTTACTGAAGCTTTCTTT
TRBJ1-1 | TRBD1 | TRBV28 | CASSLVPASGTGRVEFSEAFF | TGTGCCAGCAGTCTAGTCCCCGCTTCTGGGACAGGGAGGGTAGAGTTCTCTGAAGCTTTCTTT
TRBJ2-1 | - | TRBV28 | CASSLRGHDATSNEQFF | TGTGCCAGCAGTTTACGTGGGCATGACGCGACAAGCAATGAGCAGTTCTTC
TRBJ1-5 | - | TRBV21-1 | CASSKGPGGMGAKPQHF | TGTGCCAGCAGCAAAGGACCAGGGGGAATGGGTGCGAAGCCCCAGCATTTT
TRBJ2-7 | - | TRBV19 | CASSIDPNSYEQYF | TGTGCCAGTAGTATAGATCCAAACTCCTACGAGCAGTACTTC
TRBJ2-5 | - | TRBV6-1 | CASSEFRVQETQYF | TGTGCCAGCAGTGAATTCCGAGTACAAGAGACCCAGTACTTC
TRBJ2-7 | TRBD1 | TRBV28 | CASSQWGQLDYEQYF | TGTGCCAGCAGTCAATGGGGACAGCTAGACTACGAGCAGTACTTC
TRBJ2-1 | - | TRBV2 | CASSSRDSPNNEQFF | TGTGCCAGCAGCTCGCGGGACTCCCCGAACAATGAGCAGTTCTTC
TRBJ2-7 | TRBD2 | TRBV15 | CATSRNRGVEQYF | TGTGCCACCAGCAGAAATCGGGGGGTCGAGCAGTACTTC
TRBJ2-5 | - | TRBV19 | CASSISRGETQYF | TGTGCCAGTAGTATCAGTAGGGGGGAGACCCAGTACTTC
TRBJ2-3 | TRBD1 | TRBV7-6 | CASSPDRGALLDTQYF | TGTGCCAGCAGCCCCGACAGGGGGGCCCTACTAGATACGCAGTATTTT
TRBJ1-2 | - | TRBV6-1 | CASRFDSANYGYTF | TGTGCCAGCAGGTTTGACAGCGCTAACTATGGCTACACCTTC
TRBJ2-3 | TRBD2 | TRBV27 | CASRPSGTSGTMDTQYF | TGTGCCAGCAGGCCCTCCGGGACTAGCGGCACTATGGATACGCAGTATTTT
TRBJ2-7 | TRBD2 | TRBV10-3 | CAISESEGLAGVDEQYF | TGTGCCATCAGTGAGTCCGAGGGACTAGCGGGGGTAGACGAGCAGTACTTC
TRBJ2-1 | TRBD1 | TRBV2 | CASSPGQDPNEQFF | TGTGCCAGCAGTCCTGGACAGGATCCGAATGAGCAGTTCTTC
TRBJ2-5 | TRBD2 | TRBV27 | CASSFRLAVVETQYF | TGTGCCAGCAGTTTCAGACTAGCGGTGGTAGAGACCCAGTACTTC
TRBJ1-6 | - | TRBV18 | CASSPQSSGAPLHF | TGTGCCAGCTCACCACAATCATCGGGGGCACCCCTCCACTTT
TRBJ1-1 | - | TRBV19 | CASSPRAAGLTEAFF | TGTGCCAGTAGCCCGAGGGCTGCAGGACTCACTGAAGCTTTCTTT
TRBJ2-7 | TRBD2 | TRBV10-3 | CAAMGGGAVGGTYEQYF | TGTGCCGCCATGGGGGGGGGAGCTGTGGGCGGCACCTACGAGCAGTACTTC
TRBJ1-2 | TRBD1 | TRBV13 | CASSLANRGAGGYTF | TGTGCCAGCAGCTTAGCGAACAGGGGGGCCGGGGGCTACACCTTC
TRBJ2-7 | - | TRBV7-2 | CASSKVAGGSYEQYF | TGTGCCAGCAGCAAGGTGGCGGGTGGGAGCTACGAGCAGTACTTC
TRBJ2-1 | TRBD1 | TRBV29-1 | CSVEQGNEQFF | TGCAGCGTGGAACAGGGGAATGAGCAGTTCTTC